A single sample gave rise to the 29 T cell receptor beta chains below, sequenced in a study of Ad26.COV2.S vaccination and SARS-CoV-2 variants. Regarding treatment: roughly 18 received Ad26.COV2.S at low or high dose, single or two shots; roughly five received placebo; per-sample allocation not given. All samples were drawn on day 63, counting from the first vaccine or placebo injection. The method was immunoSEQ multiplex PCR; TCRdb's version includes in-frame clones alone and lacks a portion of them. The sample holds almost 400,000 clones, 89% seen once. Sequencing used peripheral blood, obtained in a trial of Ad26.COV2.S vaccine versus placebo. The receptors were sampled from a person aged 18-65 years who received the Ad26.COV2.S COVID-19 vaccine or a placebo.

The CDR3 is CAIFGQNYGYTF. CDR3 nucleotide sequence: TGTGCCATCTTCGGACAGAACTATGGCTACACCTTC. The chain joins TRBV10-3 to TRBJ1-2; a possible D gene is TRBD1 (6 bases). The CDR3 is 12 residues long. Germline V gene sequence: CDR1 ENHRY, CDR2 SYGVKD. Trimming pared 8 bases from V and 2 bases from J, leaving 9 bases between.

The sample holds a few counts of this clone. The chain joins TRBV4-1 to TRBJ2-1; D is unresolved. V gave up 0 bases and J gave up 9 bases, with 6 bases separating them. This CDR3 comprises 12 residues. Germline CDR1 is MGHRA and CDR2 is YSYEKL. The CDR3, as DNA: TGCGCCAGCAGCCAAGATGGCAGTGAGCAGTTCTTC. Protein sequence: CASSQDGSEQFF.

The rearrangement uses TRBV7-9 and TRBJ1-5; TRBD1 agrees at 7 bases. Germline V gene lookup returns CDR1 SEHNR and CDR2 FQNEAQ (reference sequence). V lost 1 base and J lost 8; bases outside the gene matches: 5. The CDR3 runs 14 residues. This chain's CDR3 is CASSLVAGGEPQHF. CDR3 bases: TGTGCCAGCAGCTTAGTCGCAGGGGGAGAGCCCCAGCATTTT.

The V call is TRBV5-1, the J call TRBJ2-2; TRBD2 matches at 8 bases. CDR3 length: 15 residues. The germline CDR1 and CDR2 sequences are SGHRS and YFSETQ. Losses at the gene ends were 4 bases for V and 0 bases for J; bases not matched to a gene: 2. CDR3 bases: TGCGCCAGCAGCAAGACTAGCGCGAACACCGGGGAGCTGTTTTTT. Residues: CASSKTSANTGELFF.

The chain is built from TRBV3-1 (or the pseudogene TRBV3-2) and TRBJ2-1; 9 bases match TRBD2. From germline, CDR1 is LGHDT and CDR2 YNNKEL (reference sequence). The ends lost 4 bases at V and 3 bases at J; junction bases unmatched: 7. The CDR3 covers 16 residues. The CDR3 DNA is TGTGCCAGCAGCCTCCCAGGCGGGGGGGGCTACAATGAGCAGTTCTTC. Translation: CASSLPGGGGYNEQFF.

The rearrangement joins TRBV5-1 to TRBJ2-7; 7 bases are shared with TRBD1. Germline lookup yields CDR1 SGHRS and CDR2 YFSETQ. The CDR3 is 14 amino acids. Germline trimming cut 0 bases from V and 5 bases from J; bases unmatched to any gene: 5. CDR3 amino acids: CASSLGGQFHEQYF. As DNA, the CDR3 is TGCGCCAGCAGCTTGGGGGGACAGTTCCACGAGCAGTACTTC.

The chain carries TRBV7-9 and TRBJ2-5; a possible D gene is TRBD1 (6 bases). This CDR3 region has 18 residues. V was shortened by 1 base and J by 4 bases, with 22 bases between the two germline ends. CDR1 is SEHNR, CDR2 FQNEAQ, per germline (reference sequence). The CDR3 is CASSLVRRTGRRLETQYF. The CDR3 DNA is TGTGCCAGCAGCTTAGTAAGGAGAACAGGGCGGAGGCTAGAGACCCAGTACTTC.

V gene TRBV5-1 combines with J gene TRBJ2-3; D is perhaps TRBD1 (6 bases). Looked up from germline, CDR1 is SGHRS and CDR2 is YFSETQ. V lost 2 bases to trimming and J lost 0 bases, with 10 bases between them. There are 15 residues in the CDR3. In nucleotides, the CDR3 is TGCGCCAGCAGCTTAACCCAGGGGAGCACAGATACGCAGTATTTT. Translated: CASSLTQGSTDTQYF.

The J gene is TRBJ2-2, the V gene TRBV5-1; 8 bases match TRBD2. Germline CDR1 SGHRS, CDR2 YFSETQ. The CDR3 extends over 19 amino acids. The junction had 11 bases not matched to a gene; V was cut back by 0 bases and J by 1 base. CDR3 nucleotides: TGCGCCAGCAGCTTGGCCCAACTAGCGGATGCCGTGAACACCGGGGAGCTGTTTTTT. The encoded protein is CASSLAQLADAVNTGELFF.

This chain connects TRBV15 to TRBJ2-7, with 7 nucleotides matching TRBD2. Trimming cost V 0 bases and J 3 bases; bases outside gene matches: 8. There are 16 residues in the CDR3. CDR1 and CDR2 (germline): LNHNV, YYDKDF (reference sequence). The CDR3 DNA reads TGTGCCACCAGCAGAGATCAGGGAGGGGCTGGCTACGAGCAGTACTTC. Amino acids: CATSRDQGGAGYEQYF.

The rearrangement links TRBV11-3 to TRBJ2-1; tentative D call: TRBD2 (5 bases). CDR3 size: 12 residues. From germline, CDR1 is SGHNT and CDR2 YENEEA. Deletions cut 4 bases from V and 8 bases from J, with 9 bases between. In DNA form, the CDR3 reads TGTGCCAGCAGCTCCTCTAGCTATGAGCAGTTCTTC. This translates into CASSSSSYEQFF. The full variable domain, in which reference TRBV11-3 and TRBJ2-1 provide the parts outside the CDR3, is EAGVVQSPRYKIIEKKQPVAFWCNPISGHNTLYWYLQNLGQGPELLIRYENEEAVDDSQLPKDRFSAERLKGVDSTLKIQPAELGDSAVYLCASSSSSYEQFFGPGTRLTVL.

The CDR3 is CATLPIGMHTQYF. DNA for the CDR3: TGTGCCACCCTTCCCATAGGGATGCATACGCAGTATTTT. The V call is TRBV6-5, the J call TRBJ2-3; D not certain. CDR3 length: 13 amino acids. CDR1 is MNHEY and CDR2 is SVGAGI in the germline V gene. V was clipped by 10 bases and J by 7 bases, with 18 bases between them.

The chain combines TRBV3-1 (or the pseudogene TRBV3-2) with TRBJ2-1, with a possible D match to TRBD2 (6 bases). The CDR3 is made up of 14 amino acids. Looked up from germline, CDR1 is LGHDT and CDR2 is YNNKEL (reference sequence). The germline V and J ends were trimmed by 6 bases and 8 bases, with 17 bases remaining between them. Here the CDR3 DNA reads TGTGCCAGCAGTCGGGACTCGGGCGTCGATGAGCAGTTCTTC. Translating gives CASSRDSGVDEQFF.

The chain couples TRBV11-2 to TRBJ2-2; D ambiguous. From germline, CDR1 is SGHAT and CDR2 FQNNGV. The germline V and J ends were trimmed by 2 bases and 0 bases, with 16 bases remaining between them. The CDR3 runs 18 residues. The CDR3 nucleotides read TGTGCCAGCAGCTTAAAACCGCCAGCTCGGTCGAACACCGGGGAGCTGTTTTTT. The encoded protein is CASSLKPPARSNTGELFF.

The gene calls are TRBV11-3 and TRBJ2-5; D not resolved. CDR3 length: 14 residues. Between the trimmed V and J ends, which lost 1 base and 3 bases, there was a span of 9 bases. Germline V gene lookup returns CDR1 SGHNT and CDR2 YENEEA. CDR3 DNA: TGTGCCAGCAGCTTAGGTCCGGGTAAAGAGACCCAGTACTTC. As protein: CASSLGPGKETQYF. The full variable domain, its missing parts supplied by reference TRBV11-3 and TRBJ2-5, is EAGVVQSPRYKIIEKKQPVAFWCNPISGHNTLYWYLQNLGQGPELLIRYENEEAVDDSQLPKDRFSAERLKGVDSTLKIQPAELGDSAVYLCASSLGPGKETQYFGPGTRLLVL.

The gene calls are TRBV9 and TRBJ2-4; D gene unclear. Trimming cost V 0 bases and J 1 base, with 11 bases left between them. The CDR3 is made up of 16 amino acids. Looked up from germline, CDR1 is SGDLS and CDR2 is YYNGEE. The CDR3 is CASSVAAGGAKNIQYF. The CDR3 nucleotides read TGTGCCAGCAGCGTAGCAGCAGGTGGGGCCAAAAACATTCAGTACTTC.

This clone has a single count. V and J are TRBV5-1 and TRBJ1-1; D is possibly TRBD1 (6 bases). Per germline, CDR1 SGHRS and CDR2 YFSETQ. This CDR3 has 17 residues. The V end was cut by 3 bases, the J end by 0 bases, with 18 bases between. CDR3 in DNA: TGCGCCAGCAGCTCTCAGGGGCCAAGACTTATGAACACTGAAGCTTTCTTT. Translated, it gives CASSSQGPRLMNTEAFF.

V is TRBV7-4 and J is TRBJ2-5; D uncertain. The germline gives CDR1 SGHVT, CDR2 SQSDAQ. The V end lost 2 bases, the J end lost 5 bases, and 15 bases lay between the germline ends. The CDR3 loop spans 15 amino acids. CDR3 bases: TGTGCCAGCAGCTTAATCCGGCTATGGGTTGAGACCCAGTACTTC. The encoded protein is CASSLIRLWVETQYF.

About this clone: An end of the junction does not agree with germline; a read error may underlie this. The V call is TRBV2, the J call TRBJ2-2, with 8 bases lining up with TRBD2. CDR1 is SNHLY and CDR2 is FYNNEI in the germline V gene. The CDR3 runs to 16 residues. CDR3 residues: CASREGLAGGAGELFF. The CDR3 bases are TGTGCCAGCAGGGAAGGACTAGCAGGAGGGGCCGGGGAGCTGTTTTTT.

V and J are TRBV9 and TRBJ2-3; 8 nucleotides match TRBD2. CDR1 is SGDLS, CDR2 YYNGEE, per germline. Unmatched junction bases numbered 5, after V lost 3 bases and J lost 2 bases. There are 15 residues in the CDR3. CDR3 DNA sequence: TGTGCCAGCAGCGGAGGCGGGAGGACCACAGATACGCAGTATTTT. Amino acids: CASSGGGRTTDTQYF.

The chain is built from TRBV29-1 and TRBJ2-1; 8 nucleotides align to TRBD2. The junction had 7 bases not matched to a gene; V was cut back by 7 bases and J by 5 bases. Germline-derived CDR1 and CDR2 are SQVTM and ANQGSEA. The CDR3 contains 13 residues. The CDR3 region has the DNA TGCAGCGCCCGGGAGGGAGTGCACAATGAGCAGTTCTTC. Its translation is CSAREGVHNEQFF.

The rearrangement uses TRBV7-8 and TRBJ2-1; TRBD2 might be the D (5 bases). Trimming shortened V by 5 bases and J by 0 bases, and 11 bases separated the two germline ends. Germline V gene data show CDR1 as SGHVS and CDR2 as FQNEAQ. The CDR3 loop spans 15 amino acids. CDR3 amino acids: CASSPQRSSYNEQFF. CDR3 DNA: TGTGCCAGCAGCCCCCAGCGGTCCTCCTACAATGAGCAGTTCTTC.

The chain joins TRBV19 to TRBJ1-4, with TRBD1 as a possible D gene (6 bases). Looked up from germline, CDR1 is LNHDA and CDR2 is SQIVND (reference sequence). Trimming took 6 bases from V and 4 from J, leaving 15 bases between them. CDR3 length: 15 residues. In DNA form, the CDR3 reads TGTGCCAGTAGAAGGAAGGGGGGACTTAATGAAAAACTGTTTTTT. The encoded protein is CASRRKGGLNEKLFF.

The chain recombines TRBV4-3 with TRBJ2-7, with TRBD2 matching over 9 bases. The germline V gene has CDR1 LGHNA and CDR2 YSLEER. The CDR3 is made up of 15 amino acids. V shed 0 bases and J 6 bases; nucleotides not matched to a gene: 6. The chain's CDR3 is CASSQEGTSRTEQYF. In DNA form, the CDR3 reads TGCGCCAGCAGCCAAGAAGGGACTAGCAGGACCGAGCAGTACTTC.

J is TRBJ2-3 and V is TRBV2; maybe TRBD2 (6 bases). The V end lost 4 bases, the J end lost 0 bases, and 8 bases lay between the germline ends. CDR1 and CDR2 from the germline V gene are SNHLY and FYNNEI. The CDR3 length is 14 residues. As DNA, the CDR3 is TGTGCCAGCAGTGGGCTAGCGAGCACAGATACGCAGTATTTT. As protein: CASSGLASTDTQYF.

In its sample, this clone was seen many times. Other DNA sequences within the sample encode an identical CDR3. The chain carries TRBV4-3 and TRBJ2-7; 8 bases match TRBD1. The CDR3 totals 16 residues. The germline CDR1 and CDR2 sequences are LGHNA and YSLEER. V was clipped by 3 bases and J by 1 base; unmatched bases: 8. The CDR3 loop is CASSHSGTGESYEQYF. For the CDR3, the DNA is TGCGCCAGCAGCCATTCCGGGACAGGCGAATCCTACGAGCAGTACTTC.

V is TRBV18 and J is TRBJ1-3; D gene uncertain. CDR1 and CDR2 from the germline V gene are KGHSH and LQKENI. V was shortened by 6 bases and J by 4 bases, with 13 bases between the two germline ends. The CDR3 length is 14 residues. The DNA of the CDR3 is TGTGCCAGCTCCCCGGCAAGTCGCGGAAACACCATATATTTT. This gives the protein CASSPASRGNTIYF.

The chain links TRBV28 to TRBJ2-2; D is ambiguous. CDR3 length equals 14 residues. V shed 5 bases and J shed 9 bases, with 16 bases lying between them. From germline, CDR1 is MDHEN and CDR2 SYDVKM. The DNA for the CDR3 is TGTGCCAGCAGTCCACCCTTCTACTACCGGGAGCTGTTTTTT. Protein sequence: CASSPPFYYRELFF. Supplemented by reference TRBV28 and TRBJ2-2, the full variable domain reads DVKVTQSSRYLVKRTGEKVFLECVQDMDHENMFWYRQDPGLGLRLIYFSYDVKMKEKGDIPEGYSVSREKKERFSLILESASTNQTSMYLCASSPPFYYRELFFGEGSRLTVL.

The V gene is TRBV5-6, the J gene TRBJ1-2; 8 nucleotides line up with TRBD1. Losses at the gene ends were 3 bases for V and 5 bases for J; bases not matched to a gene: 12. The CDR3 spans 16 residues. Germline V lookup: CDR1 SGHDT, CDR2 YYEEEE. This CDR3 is CASSSTLRTGLYGYTF. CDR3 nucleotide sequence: TGTGCCAGCAGCTCCACCCTCCGGACAGGGCTTTATGGCTACACCTTC.